The present T cell receptor beta chain was sequenced within a study of blood T cell repertoires in COVID-19. Overall study context: There were acute and convalescent COVID-19 samples, and they came from the United States, Italy and Spain.

J gave up 4 bases and V 5 bases, and 12 bases lay outside the gene matches. Per germline, CDR1 MNHEY and CDR2 SMNVEV (reference sequence). The CDR3 extends over 17 amino acids. In the authors' methods: Estimation of nucleated cell counts relied on the amplification of reference gene primers. Profiled with immunoSEQ multiplex PCR; TCRdb holds only in-frame clones, not every one. Clonal size and the V and J genes are those of that table, whereas D and trimming came from the DNA. The top ten hold roughly 0.89% of the sample, which has 90,000 to 130,000 clones, 75% to 90% seen once. The J gene is TRBJ2-7, the V gene TRBV27; 12 nucleotides match TRBD2. The sequence derives from an older woman with acute or convalescent COVID-19. The source material was peripheral blood. The CDR3 DNA follows: TGTGCCAGCAGTAAACTAGCGGGGGGACCCGTAACATACGAGCAGTACTTC. Its translation is CASSKLAGGPVTYEQYF.